This T cell receptor beta chain emerged from a study of a mutant IDH1 vaccine in newly diagnosed glioma. About the research overall: Patients got radiotherapy, temozolomide, or both beforehand, and most got both.

The CDR3 is 12 amino acids. V was trimmed by 3 bases and J by 5 bases, leaving 4 bases between them. The germline gives CDR1 KGHSH, CDR2 LQKENI. Comment on this clone: Its cognate antigen is unknown.

This sample's time point: baseline, week 1 (first vaccination visit). The treatment denotes: pre-vaccination baseline after standard-of-care therapy. Every donor had a new WHO grade 3 or 4 astrocytoma that was IDH1-mutant, with loss of nuclear ATRX. Using immunoSEQ multiplex PCR, the repertoire was profiled, and TCRdb retains in-frame clones only, with some absent. The top ten hold under 3.5% of the sample, which has tens of thousands of clones, 80% to 90% seen once. Overall study results and limits: Variations in leading peripheral T cell clonotypes appeared to have no connection with pseudoprogression. Patients showed vaccine-induced immune responses at a rate of roughly 94%.

The TCR was taken from a man aged 25 to 45 with glioma. The sample was PBMCs, taken from a glioma patient treated with radiotherapy, temozolomide or both. The chain joins TRBV18 to TRBJ2-2; D ambiguous. The CDR3 loop reads CASSPPTGELFF. CDR3 DNA: TGTGCCAGCTCACCCCCAACCGGGGAGCTGTTTTTT.